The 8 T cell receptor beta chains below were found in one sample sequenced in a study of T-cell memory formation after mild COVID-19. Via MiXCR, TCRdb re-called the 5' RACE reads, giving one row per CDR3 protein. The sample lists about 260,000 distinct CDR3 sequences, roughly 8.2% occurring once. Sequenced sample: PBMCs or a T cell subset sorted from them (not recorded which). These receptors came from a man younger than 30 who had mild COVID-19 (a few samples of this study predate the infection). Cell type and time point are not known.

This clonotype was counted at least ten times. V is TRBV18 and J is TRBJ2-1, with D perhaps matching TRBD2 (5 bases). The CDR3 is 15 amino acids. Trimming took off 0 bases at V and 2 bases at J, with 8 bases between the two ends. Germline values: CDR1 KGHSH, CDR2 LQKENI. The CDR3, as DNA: TGTGCCAGCTCACCACCTAGCGAAACCTACAATGAGCAGTTCTTC. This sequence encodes CASSPPSETYNEQFF.

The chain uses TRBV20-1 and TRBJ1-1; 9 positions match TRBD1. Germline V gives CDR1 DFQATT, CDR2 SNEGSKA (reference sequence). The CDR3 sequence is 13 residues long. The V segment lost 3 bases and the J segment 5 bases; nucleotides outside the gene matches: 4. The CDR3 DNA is TGCAGTGCTAGGAGACAGGGGGGTACTGAAGCTTTCTTT. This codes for CSARRQGGTEAFF.

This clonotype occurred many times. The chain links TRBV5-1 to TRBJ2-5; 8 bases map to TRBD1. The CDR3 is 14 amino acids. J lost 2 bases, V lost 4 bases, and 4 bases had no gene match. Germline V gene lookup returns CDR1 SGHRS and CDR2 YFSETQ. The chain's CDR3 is CASSGGTGQETQYF. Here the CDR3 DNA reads TGCGCCAGCAGCGGCGGGACAGGACAAGAGACCCAGTACTTC.

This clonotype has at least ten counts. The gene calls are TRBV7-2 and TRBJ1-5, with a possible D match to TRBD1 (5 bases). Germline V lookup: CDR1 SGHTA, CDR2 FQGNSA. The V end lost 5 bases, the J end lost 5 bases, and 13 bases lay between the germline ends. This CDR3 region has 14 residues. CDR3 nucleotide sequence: TGTGCCAGCAGCCTGAGCCAGGGTTATCAGCCCCAGCATTTT. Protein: CASSLSQGYQPQHF. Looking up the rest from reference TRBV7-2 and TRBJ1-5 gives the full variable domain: GAGVSQSPSNKVTEKGKDVELRCDPISGHTALYWYRQSLGQGLEFLIYFQGNSAPDKSGLPSDRFSAERTGGSVSTLTIQRTQQEDSAVYLCASSLSQGYQPQHFGDGTRLSIL.

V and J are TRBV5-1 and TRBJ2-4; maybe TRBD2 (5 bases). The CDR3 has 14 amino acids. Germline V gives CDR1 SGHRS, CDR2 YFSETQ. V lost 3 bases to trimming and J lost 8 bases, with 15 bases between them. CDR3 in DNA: TGCGCCAGCAGCTCGTCGTCCATGGGAGACATTCAGTACTTC. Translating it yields CASSSSSMGDIQYF.

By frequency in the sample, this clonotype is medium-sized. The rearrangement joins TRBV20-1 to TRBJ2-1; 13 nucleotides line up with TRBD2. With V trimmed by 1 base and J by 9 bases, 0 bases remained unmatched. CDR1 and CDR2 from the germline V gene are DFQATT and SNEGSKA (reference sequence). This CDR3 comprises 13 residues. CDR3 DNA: TGCAGTGCTAGAGGACTAGCGGGGGGTGAGCAGTTCTTC. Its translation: CSARGLAGGEQFF.

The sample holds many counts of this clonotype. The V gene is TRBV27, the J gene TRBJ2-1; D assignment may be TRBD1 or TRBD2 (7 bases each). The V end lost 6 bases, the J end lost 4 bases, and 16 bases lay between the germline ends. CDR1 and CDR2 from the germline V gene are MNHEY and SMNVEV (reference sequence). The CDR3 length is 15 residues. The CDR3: CASRLRGRGYNEQFF. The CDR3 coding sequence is TGTGCCAGCAGGCTCAGGGGGAGGGGTTACAATGAGCAGTTCTTC.

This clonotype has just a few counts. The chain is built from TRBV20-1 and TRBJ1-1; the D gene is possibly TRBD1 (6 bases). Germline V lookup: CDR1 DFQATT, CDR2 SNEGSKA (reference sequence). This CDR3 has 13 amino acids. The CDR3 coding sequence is TGCGGGGGCTGGGAAGGGGAGAACACTGAAGCTTTCTTT. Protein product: CGGWEGENTEAFF.